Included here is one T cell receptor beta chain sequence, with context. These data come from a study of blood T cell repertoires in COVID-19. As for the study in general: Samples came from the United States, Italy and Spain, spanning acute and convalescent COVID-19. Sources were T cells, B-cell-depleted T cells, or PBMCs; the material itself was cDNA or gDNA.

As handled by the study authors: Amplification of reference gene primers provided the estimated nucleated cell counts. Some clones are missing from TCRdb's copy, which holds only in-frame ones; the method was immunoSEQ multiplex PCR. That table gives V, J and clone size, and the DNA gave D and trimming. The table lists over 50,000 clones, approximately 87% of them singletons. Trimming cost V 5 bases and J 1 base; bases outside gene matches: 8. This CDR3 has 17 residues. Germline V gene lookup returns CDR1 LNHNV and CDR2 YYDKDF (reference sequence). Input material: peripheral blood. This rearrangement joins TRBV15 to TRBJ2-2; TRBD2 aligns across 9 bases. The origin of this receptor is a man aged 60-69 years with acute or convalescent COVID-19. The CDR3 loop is CATSEGSRGGNTGELFF. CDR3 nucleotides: TGTGCCACCAGCGAGGGTTCGCGGGGGGGGAACACCGGGGAGCTGTTTTTT.